This TCR beta chain comes out of a study of shared clonotypes between healthy human individuals. The CDR3 covers 15 residues. V lost 3 bases and J lost 3, with 13 bases in between. CDR1 is SGHTA and CDR2 is FQGTGA in the germline V gene. At the deep level, the assay was run. Genomic DNA from each subset was divided evenly over several immunoSEQ plates. Authors' methods: ImmunoSEQ yielded junction-only sequences lacking quality scores, so filtering differed. This table comes from immunoSEQ multiplex PCR, and its TCRdb copy is limited to in-frame clones, with some not included. Clone size and the V and J calls come from that table; the DNA yielded D and trimming. The sample includes approximately 470,000 clones, roughly 80% of them seen just once.

Sequencing was carried out using PBMCs. The gene calls are TRBV7-3 and TRBJ2-3, with D hard to call. The source is a woman between 35 and 50 years old in good health. Some clones in this sample may be carry-over from other donors' samples. The CDR3 DNA reads as TGTGCCAGCAGCTTGGCGCCCCGTGGGACAGATACGCAGTATTTT. Translated: CASSLAPRGTDTQYF.